This T cell receptor beta chain was captured in a study of cytomegalovirus exposure and HLA in healthy donors. 13 Jbeta primers and 60 Vbeta primers were used for the PCR. TCRdb keeps only in-frame clones here, not all; method: immunoSEQ multiplex PCR. This sample has 84,000 or so clones, with 76% found just once. The source of this sequence is a male donor in good health and CMV-seronegative. Sequenced sample: PBMCs.

CDR3 DNA sequence: TGTGCCAGCAGTCGAACACCGAACACTGAAGCTTTCTTT. Translation gives CASSRTPNTEAFF. The V gene is TRBV28, the J gene TRBJ1-1; D is unresolved. This CDR3 contains 13 residues. Trimming removed 5 bases at V and 1 base at J, with 8 bases between. Germline CDR1 is MDHEN and CDR2 is SYDVKM.